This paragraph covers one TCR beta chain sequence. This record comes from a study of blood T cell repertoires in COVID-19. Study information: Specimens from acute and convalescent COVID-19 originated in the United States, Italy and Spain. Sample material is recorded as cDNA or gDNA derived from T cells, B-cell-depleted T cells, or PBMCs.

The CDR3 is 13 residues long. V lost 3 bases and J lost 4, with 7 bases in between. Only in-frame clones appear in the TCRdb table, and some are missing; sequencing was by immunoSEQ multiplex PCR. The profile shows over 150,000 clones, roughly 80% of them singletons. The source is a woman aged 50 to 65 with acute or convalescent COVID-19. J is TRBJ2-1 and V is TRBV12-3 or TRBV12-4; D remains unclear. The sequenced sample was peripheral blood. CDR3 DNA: TGTGCCAGCAGTTTGGGCTGGTACAATGAGCAGTTCTTC. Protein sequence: CASSLGWYNEQFF.